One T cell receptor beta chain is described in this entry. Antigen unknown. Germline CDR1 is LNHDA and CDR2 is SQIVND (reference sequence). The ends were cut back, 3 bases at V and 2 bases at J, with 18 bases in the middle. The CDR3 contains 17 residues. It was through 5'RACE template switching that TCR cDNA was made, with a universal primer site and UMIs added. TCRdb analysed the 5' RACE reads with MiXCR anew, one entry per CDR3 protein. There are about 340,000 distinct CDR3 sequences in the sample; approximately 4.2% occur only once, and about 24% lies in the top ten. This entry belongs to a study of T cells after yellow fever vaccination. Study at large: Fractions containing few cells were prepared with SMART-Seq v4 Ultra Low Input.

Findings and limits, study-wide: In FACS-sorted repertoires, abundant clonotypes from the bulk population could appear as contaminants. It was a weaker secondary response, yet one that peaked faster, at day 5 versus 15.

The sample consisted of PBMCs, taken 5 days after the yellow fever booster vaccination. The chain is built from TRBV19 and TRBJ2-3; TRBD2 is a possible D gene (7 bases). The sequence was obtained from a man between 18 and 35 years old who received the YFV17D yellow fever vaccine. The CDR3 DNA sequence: TGTGCCAGTAGTATCTGGTCGGCGGGGGCCCTCACAGATACGCAGTATTTT. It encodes CASSIWSAGALTDTQYF.